The next 25 T cell receptor beta chains were all read from a single sample in a study of cytomegalovirus exposure and HLA in healthy donors. This PCR relied on a set of 60 Vbeta primers and 13 Jbeta primers. The protocol was immunoSEQ multiplex PCR, while the TCRdb copy is restricted to in-frame clones and leaves out a portion. The profile shows 150,000 to 200,000 clones, approximately 80% of them singletons. Sequences were obtained from PBMCs. Every receptor here comes from a woman in her forties in good health and CMV-seronegative.

This chain uses TRBV5-6 with TRBJ1-6; 7 bases agree with TRBD1. The germline CDR1 and CDR2 sequences are SGHDT and YYEEEE. This CDR3 region has 15 residues. Trimming at V came to 3 bases and at J to 3 bases, leaving 3 bases not matched to a gene. In nucleotides, the CDR3 is TGTGCCAGCAGCTCCGGGACAGTCTATAATTCACCCCTCCACTTT. Its translation: CASSSGTVYNSPLHF. The full variable domain, with the rest looked up from reference TRBV5-6 and TRBJ1-6, is DAGVTQSPTHLIKTRGQQVTLRCSPKSGHDTVSWYQQALGQGPQFIFQYYEEEERQRGNFPDRFSGHQFPNYSSELNVNALLLGDSALYLCASSSGTVYNSPLHFGNGTRLTVT.

This chain links TRBV19 with TRBJ2-2; the match to TRBD2 covers 9 bases. CDR1 LNHDA and CDR2 SQIVND come from the germline V gene (reference sequence). This CDR3 comprises 18 residues. After removal of 3 bases from V and 3 bases from J, the junction contained 11 bases not matched to a gene. CDR3 loop: CASSIQREARGYTGELFF. CDR3 DNA: TGTGCCAGTAGTATCCAGCGGGAGGCCCGCGGATACACCGGGGAGCTGTTTTTT.

This chain links TRBV7-8 with TRBJ2-7; 12 positions agree with TRBD2. Losses at the gene ends were 4 bases for V and 5 bases for J; bases not matched to a gene: 9. The CDR3 is 16 residues long. Germline V gene data show CDR1 as SGHVS and CDR2 as FQNEAQ. The CDR3 here is CASSSQRRLAGDEQYV. The CDR3 region has the DNA TGTGCCAGCAGCTCCCAAAGACGACTAGCGGGAGACGAGCAGTACGTC.

The chain joins TRBV11-2 to TRBJ1-4, with D maybe TRBD1 (6 bases). The CDR3 runs to 14 residues. Germline CDR1 reads SGHAT; CDR2 reads FQNNGV. With 1 base removed from V and 10 bases from J, the gap between germline ends came to 13 bases. CDR3 region: CASSLVRGSGKLFF. In DNA, the CDR3 is TGTGCCAGCAGCTTAGTCAGGGGCAGTGGAAAACTGTTTTTT.

The chain combines TRBV27 with TRBJ2-1, with D possibly being TRBD2 (6 bases). V lost 6 bases, J lost 2 bases, and 14 bases lay in between. The CDR3 is 15 residues long. The germline V gene encodes CDR1 MNHEY and CDR2 SMNVEV (reference sequence). CDR3 sequence: CASSPPGRPYNEQFF. The CDR3 nucleotides read TGTGCCAGCAGCCCACCGGGGAGGCCCTACAATGAGCAGTTCTTC.

This clone was counted between two and nine times. The rearrangement joins TRBV6-1 to TRBJ2-5, with TRBD2 matching 7 bases. The assigned J gene may be wrong: the sequence end matches TRBJ2-7 better. CDR3 length: 13 residues. CDR1 and CDR2 (germline): MNHNS, SASEGT. Here the CDR3 reads CASGLGRGYEQYF. In DNA, the CDR3 is TGTGCCAGCGGACTAGGCCGAGGGTACGAGCAGTACTTC.

The chain couples TRBV6-1 to TRBJ2-7; 10 bases align to TRBD1. The CDR3 loop spans 15 amino acids. Germline values: CDR1 MNHNS, CDR2 SASEGT. The V gene end was trimmed by 5 bases and the J gene end by 4 bases; junction bases not matched to a gene: 8. CDR3 protein: CASSFSGTGVYEQYF. DNA of the CDR3: TGTGCCAGCAGTTTTTCCGGGACAGGGGTGTACGAGCAGTACTTC.

This sequence joins TRBV5-1 and TRBJ1-1; D gene unclear. The CDR3 length is 13 residues. The germline V gene has CDR1 SGHRS and CDR2 YFSETQ. Trimming cost V 0 bases and J 4 bases, with 7 bases left between them. The CDR3 sequence: CASSLDALTEAFF. CDR3 in DNA: TGCGCCAGCAGCTTGGATGCACTCACTGAAGCTTTCTTT.

This rearrangement joins TRBV7-2 to TRBJ1-1, with D maybe TRBD1 (5 bases). Trimming stripped 4 bases from V and 4 bases from J, with 22 bases between. The CDR3 sequence is 17 residues long. Per germline, CDR1 SGHTA and CDR2 FQGNSA. CDR3 DNA: TGTGCCAGCAGCTCGACACCATTTTGGGGGGAGAGCACTGAAGCTTTCTTT. This encodes CASSSTPFWGESTEAFF.

J is TRBJ1-1 and V is TRBV30; D gene ambiguous. CDR3 length: 13 residues. Germline V lookup: CDR1 GTSNPN, CDR2 SVGIG (reference sequence). The V gene lost 0 bases and the J gene lost 1 base, with 6 bases spanning the gap. The CDR3 DNA reads TGTGCCTGGAGTGTACTGAGGAACACTGAAGCTTTCTTT. Encoded protein: CAWSVLRNTEAFF.

This clone was counted a single time. This chain's CDR3 is CASSLRLDEQFF. The CDR3 bases are TGTGCCAGCAGTTTACGACTGGATGAGCAGTTCTTC. The V call is TRBV28, the J call TRBJ2-1, with D unresolved. V gave up 2 bases and J gave up 8 bases, with 7 bases separating them. The CDR3 totals 12 residues. Looked up from germline, CDR1 is MDHEN and CDR2 is SYDVKM. The entire variable domain, with the rest obtained from reference TRBV28 and TRBJ2-1, is as follows: DVKVTQSSRYLVKRTGEKVFLECVQDMDHENMFWYRQDPGLGLRLIYFSYDVKMKEKGDIPEGYSVSREKKERFSLILESASTNQTSMYLCASSLRLDEQFFGPGTRLTVL.

A word on this clone: The junction shows a germline mismatch at one end, possibly a read error. Within the sample, other DNA sequences also encode this same CDR3. The chain has TRBV27 and TRBJ1-5; D is possibly TRBD1 (6 bases). CDR1 MNHEY and CDR2 SMNVEV come from the germline V gene (reference sequence). This CDR3 has 16 amino acids. The CDR3 region has the DNA TGCGCCAGCAGGGTGAACCTACAGGGATCGGGTCAGCCCCAGCATTTT. Residues: CASRVNLQGSGQPQHF.

The chain is built from TRBV6-1 and TRBJ2-1; 8 nucleotides align to TRBD1. The CDR3 has 14 amino acids. Germline V lookup: CDR1 MNHNS, CDR2 SASEGT. V trimming: 10 bases; J trimming: 6 bases; junction bases outside the gene matches: 11. The CDR3 is CATETGAVGNEQFF. For the CDR3, the DNA is TGTGCCACCGAGACAGGGGCCGTGGGCAATGAGCAGTTCTTC.

V is TRBV7-3 and J is TRBJ2-2, with D hard to call. Looked up from germline, CDR1 is SGHTA and CDR2 is FQGTGA. This CDR3 has 14 amino acids. V shed 8 bases and J shed 2 bases, with 12 bases lying between them. The CDR3 DNA sequence: TGTGCCAGCGAAAGGAGCCCCAACACCGGGGAGCTGTTTTTT. Translating it yields CASERSPNTGELFF.

V usage is TRBV5-1 and J usage is TRBJ1-1; no clear D. This CDR3 is built from 13 residues. The germline V and J ends were trimmed by 0 bases and 3 bases, with 6 bases remaining between them. Germline CDR1 reads SGHRS; CDR2 reads YFSETQ. The CDR3 is CASSLVADTEAFF. The CDR3 nucleotides read TGCGCCAGCAGCTTGGTGGCAGACACTGAAGCTTTCTTT.

The CDR3 loop is CASSLVAGDTEAFF. The CDR3 DNA reads as TGTGCCAGCAGCTTAGTGGCAGGGGACACTGAAGCTTTCTTT. The chain is built from TRBV7-2 and TRBJ1-1, with D maybe TRBD1 (6 bases). This CDR3 is built from 14 residues. Germline CDR1 reads SGHTA; CDR2 reads FQGNSA. V lost 1 base and J 3 bases, leaving 9 bases between the germline ends.

This sequence joins TRBV5-5 and TRBJ1-5, with D maybe TRBD1 (5 bases). This CDR3 region has 16 residues. With 4 bases removed from V and 5 bases from J, the gap between germline ends came to 19 bases. Germline V gene lookup returns CDR1 SGHKS and CDR2 YYEKEE (reference sequence). The CDR3 DNA reads TGTGCCAGCAGCCCCTCGACAGAGAGGCGGCATCAGCCCCAGCATTTT. Protein: CASSPSTERRHQPQHF.

The V and J genes are TRBV6-1 and TRBJ2-7; D perhaps matches TRBD1 (7 bases). Per germline, CDR1 MNHNS and CDR2 SASEGT. The germline V and J ends were trimmed by 6 bases and 4 bases, with 16 bases remaining between them. This CDR3 spans 14 amino acids. This CDR3 reads CASRDRWRGYEQYF. CDR3 DNA: TGTGCCAGCAGGGACAGGTGGAGGGGTTACGAGCAGTACTTC.

The rearrangement links TRBV7-8 to TRBJ2-1; maybe TRBD2 (6 bases). The germline CDR1 and CDR2 sequences are SGHVS and FQNEAQ. Trimming pared 3 bases from V and 0 bases from J, leaving 9 bases between. This CDR3 has 15 amino acids. The CDR3 protein is CASSLRDSSYNEQFF. The CDR3 DNA reads as TGTGCCAGCAGCTTGCGGGATAGCTCCTACAATGAGCAGTTCTTC.

This chain connects TRBV9 to TRBJ1-2, with unresolved D. The CDR3 length is 12 residues. The ends were cut back, 3 bases at V and 8 bases at J, with 11 bases in the middle. CDR1 is SGDLS and CDR2 is YYNGEE in the germline V gene. The CDR3 reads CASSANSIGYTF. The CDR3, as DNA: TGTGCCAGCAGCGCTAACAGTATAGGCTACACCTTC.

The V and J genes are TRBV18 and TRBJ1-1; D is uncertain. CDR3 length equals 13 residues. Trimming removed 8 bases at V and 3 bases at J, with 13 bases between. Germline V gene sequence: CDR1 KGHSH, CDR2 LQKENI. Written as DNA, the CDR3 is TGTGCCAGCCAAGAAAGGAGGGACACTGAAGCTTTCTTT. It yields the protein CASQERRDTEAFF.

As for this clone: Other DNA variants within this sample encode the same CDR3. This chain uses TRBV5-4 with TRBJ1-2, with 7 bases that match TRBD1. Per the germline V gene, CDR1 is SGHNT and CDR2 is YYREEE (reference sequence). Trimming took 0 bases from V and 7 from J; bases not matched to a gene: 9. The CDR3 runs to 15 residues. CDR3 amino acids: CASSLEMNRGSGYTF. The CDR3 DNA reads as TGTGCCAGCAGCTTGGAAATGAACAGGGGAAGTGGCTACACCTTC.

V gene TRBV7-8 combines with J gene TRBJ2-3, with D perhaps matching TRBD2 (6 bases). V lost 5 bases and J 0 bases, leaving 12 bases between the germline ends. The germline CDR1 and CDR2 sequences are SGHVS and FQNEAQ. This CDR3 contains 15 residues. As DNA, the CDR3 is TGTGCCAGCAGCCCGCAGCGGGTCAGCACAGATACGCAGTATTTT. It encodes CASSPQRVSTDTQYF.

The V gene is TRBV5-1, the J gene TRBJ2-3; 13 bases fit TRBD2. The CDR3 sequence is 18 residues long. Germline CDR1 and CDR2: SGHRS and YFSETQ. The V gene end was trimmed by 2 bases and the J gene end by 4 bases; junction bases not matched to a gene: 10. The CDR3 sequence is CASSLWTSGSASADTQYF. The CDR3 nucleotides are TGCGCCAGCAGCTTATGGACTAGCGGGAGTGCTTCGGCAGATACGCAGTATTTT.

The chain recombines TRBV28 with TRBJ1-5, with a possible D match to TRBD1 (6 bases). The length of the CDR3 is 15 residues. V was trimmed by 3 bases and J by 7 bases, leaving 16 bases between them. CDR1 and CDR2 from the germline V gene are MDHEN and SYDVKM. The CDR3 region is CASSFPTGLRQPQHF. The CDR3 nucleotides read TGTGCCAGCAGTTTCCCTACAGGGTTGAGGCAGCCCCAGCATTTT.